The following is a T cell receptor (beta chain) sequence with its context. The antigen is undetermined. The authors made TCR cDNA by 5'RACE template switching, adding a universal primer site and UMIs. TCRdb recomputed calls from the 5' RACE reads with MiXCR, one row per CDR3 protein. Here the sample spans some 500,000 distinct CDR3 sequences, roughly 13% being singletons. These data are taken from a study of T cells after yellow fever vaccination. Study as a whole: Those fractions that held only low numbers of cells were prepared using the SMART-Seq v4 Ultra Low Input RNA kit.

Findings of the study overall: Highly abundant clonotypes carried over from the bulk population could end up in FACS-sorted repertoires as contaminants.

CDR1 and CDR2 (germline): KGHDR, SFDVKD. V was trimmed by 5 bases and J by 5 bases, leaving 9 bases between them. This CDR3 spans 13 amino acids. The rearrangement links TRBV24-1 to TRBJ1-5; no reliable D call. The sample in question was PBMCs, obtained on the day of the yellow fever booster vaccination. The origin of this receptor is a man in his thirties or forties who received the YFV17D yellow fever vaccine. This chain's CDR3 is CATSVVSDQPQHF. The CDR3 DNA sequence: TGTGCCACCAGTGTCGTGTCTGATCAGCCCCAGCATTTT.